These 2 T cell receptor beta chains were all obtained from the same sample, sequenced in a study of T cells in Graves' hyperthyroidism and ophthalmopathy. From RNA transcripts, TCR beta CDR3 regions were amplified. The study used the HTBI primer set for a first-round RT-PCR of the TCR CDR3. Using its own MiXCR run on the multiplex PCR reads, TCRdb lists one record per CDR3 protein. The repertoire holds 600,000 to 900,000 distinct CDR3 sequences, with roughly 17% as singletons. Material for sequencing was blood. The receptors come from a man younger than 30 with Graves' hyperthyroidism.

This clonotype was detected many times. One junction end disagrees with the germline gene, perhaps due to a read error. The V call is TRBV28, the J call TRBJ2-5; D is ambiguous. CDR3 length equals 12 residues. CDR1 is MDHEN and CDR2 is SYDVKM in the germline V gene. The CDR3 DNA follows: TGTGCCAGCAGTCCCCCGGCCCAGGCCCTTCACTTC. Amino acid sequence: CASSPPAQALHF.

The V gene is TRBV27, the J gene TRBJ2-2; 8 bases match TRBD1. V trimming: 2 bases; J trimming: 2 bases; junction bases outside the gene matches: 7. Germline V gene data show CDR1 as MNHEY and CDR2 as SMNVEV (reference sequence). The length of the CDR3 is 17 residues. CDR3 protein: CASSLVSGQANTGELFF. In nucleotides, the CDR3 is TGTGCCAGCAGTTTAGTTTCGGGACAGGCCAACACCGGGGAGCTGTTTTTT.